This T cell receptor (beta chain) is drawn from a study of T cell repertoires in urothelial bladder cancer (dated by TCRdb to the late 2010s). In terms of the full investigation: Of the roughly 12 resected lesions, three were clinically staged as cT0, three as cTa, three as cT1 and three as cT2 or greater. About a dozen resected bladder lesions were studied, comprising urothelial carcinoma (UC+) and benign (UC-) specimens. The study compared clonality of the TCR repertoire in bladder tumors against clonality in benign bladder inflammation. A total of around 12 patients who had bladder lesions and were undergoing transurethral resection were prospectively identified.

The study at large found these results: Urothelial carcinoma specimens contained fewer T cells than benign specimens, with a median of about 5,400 versus 25,000. A median tumor infiltrating lymphocyte percentage of approximately 2% was observed in carcinoma specimens, compared with about 12% in benign specimens. A single T-cell clone reached up to about 15% of infiltrating lymphocytes in carcinoma specimens, compared with 2% to 2.5% in benign specimens.

According to the germline V gene (reference sequence), CDR1 reads PRHDT and CDR2 reads FYEKMQ. The CDR3 runs 16 amino acids, cysteine and phenylalanine included. Just CDR3 DNA is preserved here, 48 bases in frame from base 1. After removal of 4 bases from V and 5 bases from J, the junction retains 12 bases not matched to a gene. Benign (UC-) specimens were resected bladder lesions without urothelial carcinoma. Bladder lesion specimens were obtained at transurethral resection and were stored at -80C. From bladder specimens obtained at transurethral resection, DNA was extracted. The immunoSEQ assay was used to sequence the CDR3 region of the TCR beta chain. Concerning the study's data processing: For every specimen, the T-cell fraction, clonal dominance and maximum TCR clone frequency were calculated. TCRdb mirrors the immuneACCESS table, restricted to in-frame sequences. Some clones are absent from its copies; in checked studies, under half trace to an unresolved V gene, and the reason for the others is unknown. The DNA was the basis for D and trimming; V, J and clone size are from that table. The sample data list more than 9,000 clones, and roughly 72% of these were observed just once. Around 6.5% of the sample is in the top ten clones.

About this clone: Its antigen specificity is not known. No qualities accompany the bases; no much larger clone lies one base away.

This sequence was found in a human donor with a benign inflammatory bladder lesion. Sequencing input: tumor-infiltrating cells from bladder cancer. The sequence links TRBV13 to TRBJ2-7, with TRBD1 matching 9 junction bases. The CDR3 sequence is CASSSAKRDREHEQYF. At the DNA level, the sequence is TGTGCCAGCAGCTCCGCGAAACGGGACAGGGAGCACGAGCAGTACTTC.